The 5 T cell receptor beta chains below were found in one sample sequenced in a study of T cells in localized non-small cell lung cancer. Using immunoSEQ multiplex PCR, the repertoire was profiled, and TCRdb retains in-frame clones only, with some absent. In the table there are about 35,000 clones, approximately 89% of which are singletons. The sequencing used peripheral blood mononuclear cells, collected before any cancer treatment. The source is a female donor older than 55 with stage II lung adenocarcinoma.

For this clone: At one boundary the junction diverges from the germline segment, which might be a read error. The J gene is TRBJ2-3, the V gene TRBV15; D could derive from TRBD1 or TRBD2 (5 bases each). The germline gives CDR1 LNHNV, CDR2 YYDKDF (reference sequence). The CDR3 consists of 14 residues. The CDR3 reads CATSRGERTDTQYF. The CDR3 DNA follows: TGTGCCACCAGTAGAGGGGAACGCACAGATACGCAGTATTTT.

This clone was seen only once. J is TRBJ1-2 and V is TRBV20-1; tentative D call: TRBD1 (5 bases). The length of the CDR3 is 10 residues. V gave up 5 bases and J gave up 13 bases, with 14 bases separating them. Germline-derived CDR1 and CDR2 are DFQATT and SNEGSKA (reference sequence). The CDR3 reads CSADPGAVTF. In DNA form, the CDR3 reads TGCAGTGCTGACCCCGGGGCCGTCACCTTC.

This chain links TRBV5-5 with TRBJ2-1, with 9 bases that match TRBD2. With 2 bases clipped from V and 7 bases from J, the junction kept 4 bases outside the gene matches. CDR3 length: 14 residues. CDR1 SGHKS and CDR2 YYEKEE come from the germline V gene (reference sequence). CDR3 sequence: CASSLGLAGNEQFF. The DNA for the CDR3 is TGTGCCAGCAGCTTAGGTCTAGCGGGGAATGAGCAGTTCTTC.

This chain joins TRBV7-2 and TRBJ2-7, with 8 bases fitting TRBD2. Germline-derived CDR1 and CDR2 are SGHTA and FQGNSA. The CDR3 runs to 16 residues. V trimming: 1 base; J trimming: 1 base; junction bases outside the gene matches: 6. DNA for the CDR3: TGTGCCAGCAGCTTAGAGGGTACTAGCGGATCCTACGAGCAGTACTTC. Translation: CASSLEGTSGSYEQYF.

The V call is TRBV9, the J call TRBJ1-3; a weak D match, TRBD1 (5 bases). This CDR3 has 18 residues. CDR1 is SGDLS and CDR2 is YYNGEE in the germline V gene. V gave up 0 bases and J gave up 0 bases, with 16 bases separating them. CDR3: CASSVEFSDMFSGNTIYF. CDR3 DNA sequence: TGTGCCAGCAGCGTAGAATTCTCGGACATGTTCTCTGGAAACACCATATATTTT.